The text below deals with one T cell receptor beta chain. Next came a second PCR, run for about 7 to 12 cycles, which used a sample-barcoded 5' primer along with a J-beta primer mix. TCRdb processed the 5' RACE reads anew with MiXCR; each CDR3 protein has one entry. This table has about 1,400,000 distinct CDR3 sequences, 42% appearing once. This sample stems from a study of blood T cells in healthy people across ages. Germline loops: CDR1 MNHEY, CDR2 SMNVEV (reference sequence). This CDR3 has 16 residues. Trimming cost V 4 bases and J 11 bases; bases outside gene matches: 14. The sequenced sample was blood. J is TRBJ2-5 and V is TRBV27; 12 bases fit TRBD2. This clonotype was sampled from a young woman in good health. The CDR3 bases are TGTGCCAGCAGTTCGCGGGCTGGACTAGCGGGGTTGGAGCAGTACTTC. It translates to CASSSRAGLAGLEQYF.